The 9 T cell receptor beta chains presented below share a single source sample, sequenced in a study of regulatory T cells in long-lasting Graves disease. To make TCR beta libraries, researchers used iRepertoire HTBI primers and Arm-PCR of CDR3 regions. TCRdb fed the multiplex PCR reads into MiXCR, producing one record per CDR3 protein. The table lists fewer than 500,000 distinct CDR3 sequences, 16% of them singletons, with 12% in the top ten. As for time point: newly diagnosed GD, antithyroid drugs for less than 3 months. After RNA was extracted from PBMCs, the TCR library was made from it. The sample was also linked to a second study, of T cells in Graves' hyperthyroidism and ophthalmopathy.

Here the sequenced sample was peripheral blood mononuclear cells (PBMCs), taken at new diagnosis, from a patient treated with antithyroid drugs. These receptors all come from a man between 35 and 55 years old with Graves disease.

This clonotype appeared a few times. The chain combines TRBV15 with TRBJ1-2; a weak D match, TRBD1 (6 bases). This CDR3 comprises 13 residues. Germline V CDR1 and CDR2: LNHNV, YYDKDF (reference sequence). Trimming left V 5 bases short and J 7 bases short, with 14 bases between. The CDR3 coding sequence is TGTGCCACCAGCTCCAATGGGGGGCCTGGCTACACCTTC. It encodes CATSSNGGPGYTF. The full variable domain, in which reference TRBV15 and TRBJ1-2 provide the parts outside the CDR3, is DAMVIQNPRYQVTQFGKPVTLSCSQTLNHNVMYWYQQKSSQAPKLLFHYYDKDFNNEADTPDNFQSRRPNTSFCFLDIRSPGLGDTAMYLCATSSNGGPGYTFGSGTRLTVV.

This clonotype was recorded many times. The chain joins TRBV20-1 to TRBJ2-3; 8 nucleotides align to TRBD2. Germline trimming cut 3 bases from V and 2 bases from J; bases unmatched to any gene: 4. Germline V CDR1 and CDR2: DFQATT, SNEGSKA (reference sequence). The length of the CDR3 is 14 residues. The CDR3 DNA reads TGCAGTGCTAGGGTAGCGGGGTCCACAGATACGCAGTATTTT. The encoded protein is CSARVAGSTDTQYF.

Ten or more counts support this clonotype. CDR3 in amino acids: CASSLIGGGLGEQYF. CDR3 nucleotides: TGTGCCAGCAGCTTAATTGGGGGAGGGCTTGGGGAGCAGTACTTC. The chain employs TRBV7-3 and TRBJ2-7; 7 nucleotides align to TRBD2. Germline CDR1 SGHTA, CDR2 FQGTGA. Losses at the gene ends were 1 base for V and 7 bases for J; bases not matched to a gene: 10. This CDR3 comprises 15 residues.

This clonotype was seen ten or more times. The genes are TRBV30 and TRBJ2-3; tentatively, D is TRBD1 or TRBD2 (5 bases each). V shed 1 base and J shed 0 bases, with 14 bases lying between them. Germline V gene data show CDR1 as GTSNPN and CDR2 as SVGIG (reference sequence). There are 16 residues in the CDR3. This chain's CDR3 is CAWSAGTPGSTDTQYF. In DNA, the CDR3 is TGTGCCTGGAGTGCCGGGACGCCCGGGAGCACAGATACGCAGTATTTT.

This clonotype was observed at least ten times. The V call is TRBV2, the J call TRBJ2-1; TRBD2 matches at 9 bases. Germline loops: CDR1 SNHLY, CDR2 FYNNEI. J lost 4 bases, V lost 4 bases, and 5 bases had no gene match. This CDR3 has 15 residues. The CDR3 region has the DNA TGTGCCAGCAGTGCTGGACTAGCGAAGTACAATGAGCAGTTCTTC. Amino acid sequence: CASSAGLAKYNEQFF.

This clonotype has more than one count but fewer than ten. This sequence joins TRBV2 and TRBJ1-5; D gene uncertain. Germline CDR1 is SNHLY and CDR2 is FYNNEI. V dropped 4 bases and J dropped 3 bases, with 19 bases sitting between them. CDR3 length: 17 amino acids. CDR3 protein: CASSAFSTIGDNQPQHF. The DNA of the CDR3 is TGTGCCAGCAGTGCTTTCTCTACGATCGGCGACAATCAGCCCCAGCATTTT.

Concerning this clonotype itself: A single base separates this from a much larger clone, so it may be a read error. The chain employs TRBV2 and TRBJ1-1; D is perhaps TRBD1 (6 bases). The germline V gene has CDR1 SNHLY and CDR2 FYNNEI. The CDR3 runs 12 residues. The CDR3: CTSSDLRGAAFF. The DNA of the CDR3 is TGTACCAGCAGTGACTTACGGGGGGCGGCTTTCTTT.

Ten or more counts support this clonotype. The rearrangement links TRBV28 to TRBJ2-7, with D possibly TRBD2 on 6 matching bases. This CDR3 has 15 residues. Trimming took 6 bases from V and 2 from J, leaving 17 bases between them. CDR1 is MDHEN, CDR2 SYDVKM, per germline. As DNA, the CDR3 is TGTGCCAGCAGCCCTTTGGGACTCGGAGCCTACGAGCAGTACTTC. Amino acid sequence: CASSPLGLGAYEQYF.

This clonotype was seen a few times. The chain recombines TRBV20-1 with TRBJ2-7; 11 bases match TRBD2. The V and J ends lost 6 bases and 1 base, in that order; junction bases with no gene match: 5. The CDR3 runs 14 residues. In germline, CDR1 is DFQATT, CDR2 SNEGSKA (reference sequence). CDR3 amino acids: CSAWLAGGSYEQYF. The DNA of the CDR3 is TGCAGTGCCTGGCTAGCGGGAGGTTCCTACGAGCAGTACTTC.